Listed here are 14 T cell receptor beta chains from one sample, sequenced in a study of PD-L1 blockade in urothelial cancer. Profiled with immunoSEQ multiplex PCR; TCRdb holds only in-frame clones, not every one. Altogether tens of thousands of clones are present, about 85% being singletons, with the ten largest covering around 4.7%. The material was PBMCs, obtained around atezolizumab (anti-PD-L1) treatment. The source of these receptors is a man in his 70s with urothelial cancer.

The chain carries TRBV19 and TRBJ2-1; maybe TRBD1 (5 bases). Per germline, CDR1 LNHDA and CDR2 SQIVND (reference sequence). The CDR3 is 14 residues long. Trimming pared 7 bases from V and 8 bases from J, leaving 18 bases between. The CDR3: CASKGFRLQDEQFF. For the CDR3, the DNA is TGTGCCAGTAAGGGGTTCAGATTACAAGATGAGCAGTTCTTC.

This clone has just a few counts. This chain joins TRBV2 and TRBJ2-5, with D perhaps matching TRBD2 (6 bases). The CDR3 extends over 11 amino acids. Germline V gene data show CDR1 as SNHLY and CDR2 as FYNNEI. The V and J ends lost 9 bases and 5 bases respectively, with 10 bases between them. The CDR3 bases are TGTGCCAGACGACTAGGGGAGACCCAGTACTTC. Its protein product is CARRLGETQYF.

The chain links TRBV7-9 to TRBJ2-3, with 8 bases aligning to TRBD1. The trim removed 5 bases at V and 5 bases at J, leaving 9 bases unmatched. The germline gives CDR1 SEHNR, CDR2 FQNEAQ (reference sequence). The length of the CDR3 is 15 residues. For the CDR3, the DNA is TGTGCCAGCAGCGACCGGGACAGGTCGCAAGATACGCAGTATTTT. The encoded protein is CASSDRDRSQDTQYF.

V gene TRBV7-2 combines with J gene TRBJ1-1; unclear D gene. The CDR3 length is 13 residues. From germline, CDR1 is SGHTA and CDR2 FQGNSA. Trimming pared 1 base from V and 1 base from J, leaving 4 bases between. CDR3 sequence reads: CASSLVANTEAFF. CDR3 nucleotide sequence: TGTGCCAGCAGCTTAGTAGCGAACACTGAAGCTTTCTTT. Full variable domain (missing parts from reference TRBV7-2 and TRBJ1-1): GAGVSQSPSNKVTEKGKDVELRCDPISGHTALYWYRQSLGQGLEFLIYFQGNSAPDKSGLPSDRFSAERTGGSVSTLTIQRTQQEDSAVYLCASSLVANTEAFFGQGTRLTVV.

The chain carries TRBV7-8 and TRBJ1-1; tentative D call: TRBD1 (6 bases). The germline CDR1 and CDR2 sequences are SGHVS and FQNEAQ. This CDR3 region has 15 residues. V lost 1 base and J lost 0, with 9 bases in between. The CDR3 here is CASSLGDRLNTEAFF. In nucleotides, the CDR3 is TGTGCCAGCAGCTTAGGTGACAGGTTGAACACTGAAGCTTTCTTT.

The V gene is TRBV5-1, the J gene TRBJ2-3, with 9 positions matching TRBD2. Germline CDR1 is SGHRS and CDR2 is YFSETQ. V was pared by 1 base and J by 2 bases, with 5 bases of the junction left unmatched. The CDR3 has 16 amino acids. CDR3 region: CASSLPGLAITDTQYF. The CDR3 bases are TGCGCCAGCAGCTTGCCGGGACTAGCAATCACAGATACGCAGTATTTT.

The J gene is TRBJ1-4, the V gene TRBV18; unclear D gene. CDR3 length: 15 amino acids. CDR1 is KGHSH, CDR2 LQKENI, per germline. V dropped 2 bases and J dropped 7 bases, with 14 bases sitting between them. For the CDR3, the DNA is TGTGCCAGCTCACCAGGCGTCGGGTTGGGTGAAAAACTGTTTTTT. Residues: CASSPGVGLGEKLFF.

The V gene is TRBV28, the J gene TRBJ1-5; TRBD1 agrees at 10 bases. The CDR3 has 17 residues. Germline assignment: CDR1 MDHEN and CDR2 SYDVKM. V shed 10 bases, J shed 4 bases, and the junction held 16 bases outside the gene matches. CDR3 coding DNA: TGTGCCACCGTTCATCCCGGGACAGGGGTGGGAAATCAGCCCCAGCATTTT. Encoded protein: CATVHPGTGVGNQPQHF.

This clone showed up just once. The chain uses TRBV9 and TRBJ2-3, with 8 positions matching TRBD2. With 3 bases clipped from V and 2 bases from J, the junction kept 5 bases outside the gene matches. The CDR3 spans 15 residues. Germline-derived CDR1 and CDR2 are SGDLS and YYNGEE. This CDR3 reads CASSAIAGTTDTQYF. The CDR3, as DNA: TGTGCCAGCAGCGCCATAGCGGGGACCACAGATACGCAGTATTTT.

The CDR3 region has the DNA TGCGCCAGCAGCCCGACTAGCGGTAATTTAGGAGAGACCCAGTACTTC. Its protein is CASSPTSGNLGETQYF. The chain combines TRBV5-1 with TRBJ2-5; 9 bases align to TRBD2. The CDR3 spans 16 residues. Germline trimming cut 4 bases from V and 4 bases from J; bases unmatched to any gene: 11. Looked up from germline, CDR1 is SGHRS and CDR2 is YFSETQ.

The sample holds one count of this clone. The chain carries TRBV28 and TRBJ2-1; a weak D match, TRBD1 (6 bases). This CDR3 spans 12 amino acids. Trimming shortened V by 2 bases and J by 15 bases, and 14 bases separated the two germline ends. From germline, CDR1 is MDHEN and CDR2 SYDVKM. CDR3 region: CASSLPLGAGFF. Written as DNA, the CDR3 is TGTGCCAGCAGTTTACCTCTGGGGGCTGGGTTCTTC.

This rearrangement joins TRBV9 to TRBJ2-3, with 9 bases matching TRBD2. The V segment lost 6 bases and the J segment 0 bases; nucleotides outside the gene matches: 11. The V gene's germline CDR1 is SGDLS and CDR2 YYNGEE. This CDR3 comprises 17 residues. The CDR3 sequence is CASTHLLTSGSTDTQYF. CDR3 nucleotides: TGTGCCAGCACCCATTTACTCACTAGCGGGAGCACAGATACGCAGTATTTT.

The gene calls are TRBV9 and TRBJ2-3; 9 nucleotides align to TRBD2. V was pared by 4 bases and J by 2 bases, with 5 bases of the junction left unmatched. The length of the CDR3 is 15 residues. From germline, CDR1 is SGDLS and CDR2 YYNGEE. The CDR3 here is CASSRAGGPTDTQYF. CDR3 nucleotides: TGTGCCAGCAGCAGGGCGGGAGGGCCCACAGATACGCAGTATTTT.

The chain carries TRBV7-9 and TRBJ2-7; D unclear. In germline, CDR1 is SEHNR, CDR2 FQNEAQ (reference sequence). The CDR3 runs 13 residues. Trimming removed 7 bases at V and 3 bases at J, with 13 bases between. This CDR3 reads CASISASGYEQYF. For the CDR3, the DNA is TGTGCCAGCATCTCCGCGAGTGGCTACGAGCAGTACTTC.